Listed here are 28 T cell receptor beta chains from one sample, sequenced in a study of shared clonotypes between healthy human individuals. Naive CD8 populations comprised CD45RO-negative cells positively selected for CCR7, excluding terminally differentiated effector memory CD45RA+ cells. Generated by immunoSEQ multiplex PCR, the TCRdb table keeps only in-frame clones and is missing some. The sample contains around 600,000 clones, roughly 98% of which appear only once. The material sequenced was naive CD8+ T cells sorted from blood. The source of these receptors is a man younger than 45 in good health.

The V and J genes are TRBV27 and TRBJ2-1; tentative D call: TRBD2 (5 bases). V was pared by 3 bases and J by 9 bases, with 9 bases between. Germline CDR1 and CDR2: MNHEY and SMNVEV (reference sequence). This CDR3 has 12 residues. CDR3 nucleotides: TGTGCCAGCAGTTTTACACTAGGTGAGCAGTTCTTC. The encoded protein is CASSFTLGEQFF.

V gene TRBV5-1 combines with J gene TRBJ2-1, with D unresolved. The V and J ends lost 4 bases and 0 bases respectively, with 17 bases between them. The CDR3 sequence is 17 residues long. Germline loops: CDR1 SGHRS, CDR2 YFSETQ. The CDR3 sequence is CASSQTPAVSSYNEQFF. The DNA of the CDR3 is TGCGCCAGCAGCCAAACCCCAGCCGTAAGCTCCTACAATGAGCAGTTCTTC.

The genes are TRBV23-1 and TRBJ1-1; D remains unclear. TRBV23-1 qualifies as an ORF whose function is uncertain. V dropped 2 bases and J dropped 9 bases, with 13 bases sitting between them. The CDR3 spans 13 residues. In DNA, the CDR3 is TGCGCCAGCAGTCAAGTGCCAGGTCTTAAAGCTTTCTTT. This encodes CASSQVPGLKAFF.

The chain employs TRBV7-3 and TRBJ2-2; 12 nucleotides line up with TRBD2. Germline-derived CDR1 and CDR2 are SGHTA and FQGTGA. The CDR3 is made up of 16 amino acids. V lost 5 bases and J lost 6; bases outside the gene matches: 7. The CDR3 DNA sequence: TGTGCCAGCAGCACTCCTAGCGGGAGGGCCGCCGGGGAGCTGTTTTTT. It specifies CASSTPSGRAAGELFF.

This clone was recorded only once. The chain combines TRBV9 with TRBJ1-2; a possible D gene is TRBD1 (5 bases). The CDR3 loop spans 15 amino acids. Trimming removed 4 bases from V and 5 bases from J, with 18 bases in between. Looked up from germline, CDR1 is SGDLS and CDR2 is YYNGEE. In nucleotides, the CDR3 is TGTGCCAGCAGCACGCGGGACGTAACGGTGTATGGCTACACCTTC. This translates into CASSTRDVTVYGYTF.

The rearrangement links TRBV7-9 to TRBJ2-1; 8 bases align to TRBD2. This CDR3 spans 16 amino acids. Germline CDR1 SEHNR, CDR2 FQNEAQ (reference sequence). V gave up 5 bases and J gave up 4 bases; unmatched junction bases: 10. The CDR3 sequence is CASSRDLAGRYNEQFF. Written as DNA, the CDR3 is TGTGCCAGCAGCCGGGACCTAGCGGGTCGTTACAATGAGCAGTTCTTC. The variable domain in full, with the rest retrieved from reference TRBV7-9 and TRBJ2-1, is DTGVSQNPRHKITKRGQNVTFRCDPISEHNRLYWYRQTLGQGPEFLTYFQNEAQLEKSRLLSDRFSAERPKGSFSTLEIQRTEQGDSAMYLCASSRDLAGRYNEQFFGPGTRLTVL.

The genes are TRBV10-3 and TRBJ2-1; TRBD2 matches 7 bases. The CDR3 sequence is 13 residues long. J gave up 9 bases and V 7 bases, and 9 bases lay outside the gene matches. Germline V gene lookup returns CDR1 ENHRY and CDR2 SYGVKD. The CDR3 DNA follows: TGTGCCATCATCGGCGGGAGCTCGTCTGAGCAGTTCTTC. Its translation: CAIIGGSSSEQFF.

CDR3 coding DNA: TGTGCCAGCAGCTTAGGGACGGGTTCCTACGAGCAGTACTTC. Its protein is CASSLGTGSYEQYF. The chain carries TRBV11-3 and TRBJ2-7; D gene uncertain. The germline gives CDR1 SGHNT, CDR2 YENEEA. This CDR3 spans 14 amino acids. Trimming shortened V by 1 base and J by 1 base, and 8 bases separated the two germline ends.

V and J are TRBV10-3 and TRBJ2-7; 8 nucleotides line up with TRBD1. Germline CDR1 reads ENHRY; CDR2 reads SYGVKD. The CDR3 loop spans 13 amino acids. V dropped 6 bases and J dropped 5; count of bases not matched to a gene: 6. CDR3 protein: CAIRDREIHEQYF. In DNA form, the CDR3 reads TGTGCCATCAGGGACAGGGAAATCCACGAGCAGTACTTC.

V is TRBV27 and J is TRBJ1-2; D unresolved. Trimming cost V 0 bases and J 8 bases, with 10 bases left between them. The germline V gene encodes CDR1 MNHEY and CDR2 SMNVEV (reference sequence). This CDR3 is 13 amino acids long. The CDR3 sequence is CASSLSGLGGYTF. CDR3 DNA sequence: TGTGCCAGCAGTTTATCAGGTCTTGGGGGCTACACCTTC.

The V gene is TRBV27, the J gene TRBJ1-1, with a tentative D call TRBD1 (5 bases). The CDR3 runs 14 residues. Per germline, CDR1 MNHEY and CDR2 SMNVEV (reference sequence). Between the trimmed V and J ends, which lost 6 bases and 7 bases, there was a span of 18 bases. The CDR3 region is CASRPSGRQNEAFF. The DNA of the CDR3 is TGTGCCAGCAGACCTTCAGGGCGGCAAAATGAAGCTTTCTTT.

The chain combines TRBV6-1 with TRBJ1-2; 8 nucleotides line up with TRBD1. CDR1 is MNHNS and CDR2 is SASEGT in the germline V gene. The V and J ends lost 7 bases and 6 bases, in that order; junction bases with no gene match: 7. The CDR3 spans 13 residues. DNA of the CDR3: TGTGCCAGCAAACCCAGGGGGCAGGATGGCTACACCTTC. Translation gives CASKPRGQDGYTF.

The chain carries TRBV5-4 and TRBJ2-1; D is possibly TRBD2 (5 bases). Trimming pared 2 bases from V and 0 bases from J, leaving 12 bases between. Germline assignment: CDR1 SGHNT and CDR2 YYREEE (reference sequence). The CDR3 extends over 16 amino acids. The DNA for the CDR3 is TGTGCCAGCAGCTTCGAGTGGGAGTCCTCCTACAATGAGCAGTTCTTC. It is translated as CASSFEWESSYNEQFF.

The chain couples TRBV12-5 to TRBJ2-1, with TRBD1 matching 9 bases. This CDR3 spans 16 amino acids. Losses at the gene ends were 1 base for V and 4 bases for J; bases not matched to a gene: 5. Germline V gene data show CDR1 as LGHNT and CDR2 as FRNRAP. Here the CDR3 reads CASGLDPGQGYNEQFF. In DNA, the CDR3 is TGTGCTAGTGGTTTGGACCCGGGACAGGGATACAATGAGCAGTTCTTC.

The chain links TRBV19 to TRBJ2-1; 7 positions match TRBD1. The CDR3 is 13 residues long. CDR1 LNHDA and CDR2 SQIVND come from the germline V gene (reference sequence). V shed 6 bases, J shed 3 bases, and the junction held 2 bases outside the gene matches. CDR3 region: CASRGQSYNEQFF. CDR3 bases: TGTGCCAGTAGGGGACAGAGCTACAATGAGCAGTTCTTC.

Only one count was recorded for this clone. V is TRBV6-5 and J is TRBJ2-1; TRBD2 aligns across 11 bases. CDR1 is MNHEY and CDR2 is SVGAGI in the germline V gene. V was pared by 4 bases and J by 2 bases, with 4 bases of the junction left unmatched. The CDR3 loop spans 16 amino acids. The CDR3 sequence: CASSLGTSGTYNEQFF. As DNA, the CDR3 is TGTGCCAGCAGTTTGGGGACTAGCGGCACCTACAATGAGCAGTTCTTC.

The CDR3 region has the DNA TGCGCCAGCAGCCTATACAATGAGCAGTTCTTC. Its translation: CASSLYNEQFF. The chain recombines TRBV4-1 with TRBJ2-1; D gene ambiguous. CDR3 size: 11 residues. The germline CDR1 and CDR2 sequences are MGHRA and YSYEKL. The germline V and J ends were trimmed by 4 bases and 4 bases, with 2 bases remaining between them.

This chain joins TRBV5-1 and TRBJ2-3, with 10 bases lining up with TRBD2. Germline CDR1 is SGHRS and CDR2 is YFSETQ. The V segment lost 0 bases and the J segment 6 bases; nucleotides outside the gene matches: 4. The CDR3 is 15 amino acids. The CDR3 is CASSLEAGGLDTQYF. In DNA, the CDR3 is TGCGCCAGCAGCTTGGAAGCGGGAGGGTTGGATACGCAGTATTTT. The full variable domain, its missing parts supplied by reference TRBV5-1 and TRBJ2-3, is KAGVTQTPRYLIKTRGQQVTLSCSPISGHRSVSWYQQTPGQGLQFLFEYFSETQRNKGNFPGRFSGRQFSNSRSEMNVSTLELGDSALYLCASSLEAGGLDTQYFGPGTRLTVL.

The CDR3 region is CASSQPPANEKLFF. In nucleotides, the CDR3 is TGTGCCAGCAGCCAGCCCCCGGCTAATGAAAAACTGTTTTTT. This chain connects TRBV7-9 to TRBJ1-4; D not certain. CDR1 and CDR2 (germline): SEHNR, FQNEAQ (reference sequence). CDR3 length: 14 amino acids. V lost 5 bases to trimming and J lost 3 bases, with 10 bases between them.

This rearrangement joins TRBV7-9 to TRBJ2-5; 9 nucleotides line up with TRBD1. V lost 5 bases to trimming and J lost 3 bases; unmatched junction nucleotides: 1. From germline, CDR1 is SEHNR and CDR2 FQNEAQ (reference sequence). The CDR3 covers 13 residues. CDR3 region: CASSGQGKETQYF. DNA of the CDR3: TGTGCCAGCAGCGGACAGGGGAAAGAGACCCAGTACTTC.

The J gene is TRBJ2-6, the V gene TRBV27; no definite D call. CDR1 is MNHEY, CDR2 SMNVEV, per germline (reference sequence). The ends were cut back, 2 bases at V and 5 bases at J, with 4 bases in the middle. The CDR3 consists of 13 residues. CDR3 amino acids: CASSLGWANVLTF. The CDR3 coding sequence is TGTGCCAGCAGTTTAGGATGGGCCAACGTCCTGACTTTC. The full variable domain, its missing parts supplied by reference TRBV27 and TRBJ2-6, is EAQVTQNPRYLITVTGKKLTVTCSQNMNHEYMSWYRQDPGLGLRQIYYSMNVEVTDKGDVPEGYKVSRKEKRNFPLILESPSPNQTSLYFCASSLGWANVLTFGAGSRLTVL.

The V gene is TRBV9, the J gene TRBJ1-1, with 7 positions matching TRBD1. The CDR3 extends over 13 amino acids. Germline V gene lookup returns CDR1 SGDLS and CDR2 YYNGEE. Losses at the gene ends were 3 bases for V and 7 bases for J; bases not matched to a gene: 6. In DNA form, the CDR3 reads TGTGCCAGCAGCGGACAGGGCTTGGGTGAAGCTTTCTTT. Residues: CASSGQGLGEAFF.

This chain joins TRBV29-1 and TRBJ1-1; D remains ambiguous. There are 16 residues in the CDR3. Germline loops: CDR1 SQVTM, CDR2 ANQGSEA. V lost 0 bases, J lost 5 bases, and 19 bases lay in between. The CDR3 reads CSVEDRVARGPTEAFF. Here the CDR3 DNA reads TGCAGCGTTGAAGATCGGGTGGCGCGTGGGCCAACTGAAGCTTTCTTT.

This clone was found once. The rearrangement links TRBV6-1 to TRBJ2-5; D is perhaps TRBD1 or TRBD2 (6 bases each). Germline values: CDR1 MNHNS, CDR2 SASEGT. The V gene lost 8 bases and the J gene lost 1 base, with 14 bases spanning the gap. The CDR3 has 14 residues. This CDR3 reads CASSYRGAQETQYF. The CDR3 DNA sequence: TGTGCCAGCTCCTATAGGGGGGCCCAAGAGACCCAGTACTTC.

This clone occurred once. The genes are TRBV13 and TRBJ2-1; D not resolved. CDR3 length equals 12 residues. The germline CDR1 and CDR2 sequences are PRHDT and FYEKMQ (reference sequence). The V end lost 5 bases, the J end lost 9 bases, and 11 bases lay between the germline ends. The CDR3: CASSQVGFEQFF. DNA of the CDR3: TGTGCCAGCAGCCAAGTCGGGTTTGAGCAGTTCTTC.

CDR3 in DNA: TGTGCCAGCAGCGTAGGTTCTTCGGGGGACGCTTTCTTT. It codes for CASSVGSSGDAFF. The chain uses TRBV9 and TRBJ1-1, with D perhaps TRBD1 (5 bases). The CDR3 has 13 amino acids. Germline values: CDR1 SGDLS, CDR2 YYNGEE. V was trimmed by 0 bases and J by 11 bases, leaving 14 bases between them.

The genes are TRBV7-8 and TRBJ1-2; no firm D call. The CDR3 extends over 12 amino acids. With 7 bases removed from V and 6 bases from J, the gap between germline ends came to 12 bases. Germline values: CDR1 SGHVS, CDR2 FQNEAQ. The CDR3 protein is CASTSARDGYTF. The DNA for the CDR3 is TGTGCCAGCACCTCGGCTAGGGATGGCTACACCTTC.

The chain carries TRBV27 and TRBJ2-1; 12 bases are shared with TRBD2. The trim removed 0 bases at V and 8 bases at J, leaving 11 bases unmatched. CDR1 is MNHEY and CDR2 is SMNVEV in the germline V gene (reference sequence). There are 18 residues in the CDR3. CDR3 loop: CASSLSWSLGLAGYEQFF. CDR3 bases: TGTGCCAGCAGTTTATCCTGGAGTTTGGGACTAGCGGGTTATGAGCAGTTCTTC.